Shown below are 17 T cell receptor beta chains from a single sample sequenced in a study of regulatory T cells in long-lasting Graves disease. Time point in this sample: newly diagnosed GD, antithyroid drugs for less than 3 months. Scientists built the TCR library using RNA that was extracted from PBMCs. Construction of the TCR beta libraries employed iRepertoire HTBI primers in conjunction with Arm-PCR of CDR3 regions. TCRdb itself ran the multiplex PCR reads through MiXCR, one entry per CDR3 protein. Of more than 450,000 distinct CDR3 sequences listed, 12% are singletons. The same data also went into a second study, on T cells in Graves' hyperthyroidism and ophthalmopathy.

Sequencing was performed on peripheral blood mononuclear cells (PBMCs), taken at new diagnosis, from a patient treated with antithyroid drugs. The receptors were sampled from a woman aged 25 to 45 with Graves disease.

This clonotype was counted many times. This sequence joins TRBV2 and TRBJ1-1, with unresolved D. Germline lookup yields CDR1 SNHLY and CDR2 FYNNEI. Trimming took off 7 bases at V and 4 bases at J, with 10 bases between the two ends. This CDR3 is built from 12 residues. This CDR3 is CASTYSITEAFF. CDR3 bases: TGTGCCAGCACTTACAGTATCACTGAAGCTTTCTTT.

V gene TRBV6-4 combines with J gene TRBJ2-2; 11 bases are shared with TRBD2. Trimming took 4 bases from V and 1 from J; bases not matched to a gene: 17. The CDR3 totals 21 residues. Germline V gene data show CDR1 as MRHNA and CDR2 as SNTAGT. The CDR3 region has the DNA TGTGCCAGCAGTGCTTCTAAAGGGACTAGCGGCCCATACCAGAACACCGGGGAGCTGTTTTTT. It yields the protein CASSASKGTSGPYQNTGELFF.

This clonotype has at least ten counts. The chain combines TRBV13 with TRBJ2-1; 14 bases fit TRBD2. After removal of 5 bases from V and 6 bases from J, the junction contained 9 bases not matched to a gene. CDR3 size: 17 residues. CDR1 and CDR2 (germline): PRHDT, FYEKMQ (reference sequence). CDR3 amino acids: CASSLMTSGRAVNEQFF. CDR3 nucleotide sequence: TGTGCCAGCAGCCTAATGACTAGCGGGAGGGCCGTCAATGAGCAGTTCTTC.

The table lists this clonotype with many counts. V is TRBV9 and J is TRBJ2-5, with D maybe TRBD2 (6 bases). The CDR3 contains 15 residues. CDR1 SGDLS and CDR2 YYNGEE come from the germline V gene. V was cut by 4 bases and J by 7 bases, with 20 bases left in between. CDR3 residues: CASSPGSLSSGTQYF. CDR3 DNA: TGTGCCAGCAGCCCCGGGAGCCTCTCATCGGGGACCCAGTACTTC.

This clonotype was seen at least ten times. V usage is TRBV20-1 and J usage is TRBJ2-1; TRBD2 matches at 12 bases. The CDR3 extends over 14 amino acids. In germline, CDR1 is DFQATT, CDR2 SNEGSKA (reference sequence). V shed 6 bases, J shed 8 bases, and the junction held 8 bases outside the gene matches. The CDR3 loop reads CSAQPSGRAYEQFF. For the CDR3, the DNA is TGCAGTGCCCAACCTAGCGGGAGGGCCTATGAGCAGTTCTTC.

This clonotype was recorded many times. The chain has TRBV28 and TRBJ2-7; D is perhaps TRBD1 (6 bases). This CDR3 has 13 amino acids. Germline assignment: CDR1 MDHEN and CDR2 SYDVKM. Trimming cost V 5 bases and J 5 bases, with 13 bases left between them. In nucleotides, the CDR3 is TGTGCCAGCAGTCTCAACAGGGAAAACGAGCAGTACTTC. Protein product: CASSLNRENEQYF.

This clonotype was seen repeatedly, ten times or more. The rearrangement joins TRBV7-9 to TRBJ2-7; possible D gene TRBD1, 5 bases. Germline values: CDR1 SEHNR, CDR2 FQNEAQ (reference sequence). This CDR3 comprises 14 residues. V shed 1 base and J shed 7 bases, with 14 bases lying between them. The CDR3 DNA follows: TGTGCCAGCAGCTTAGGTGTTCAGGCAGGGGAGCAGTACTTC. Its protein is CASSLGVQAGEQYF. The full variable domain, its missing parts supplied by reference TRBV7-9 and TRBJ2-7, is DTGVSQNPRHKITKRGQNVTFRCDPISEHNRLYWYRQTLGQGPEFLTYFQNEAQLEKSRLLSDRFSAERPKGSFSTLEIQRTEQGDSAMYLCASSLGVQAGEQYFGPGTRLTVT.

There are many counts of this clonotype. The rearrangement joins TRBV10-3 to TRBJ2-2; the D gene is possibly TRBD2 (5 bases). The CDR3 consists of 13 residues. V lost 8 bases, J lost 1 base, and 8 bases lay in between. Germline V CDR1 and CDR2: ENHRY, SYGVKD. Written as DNA, the CDR3 is TGTGCCATCGGTGCGGGGAACACCGGGGAGCTGTTTTTT. It encodes CAIGAGNTGELFF.

There are many counts of this clonotype. Compared with germline, one end of the junction differs, possibly owing to a read error. CDR3 in DNA: TGTGCCAGCTCGCCACTGGACAACATCTCACCCCTCCACTTT. As protein: CASSPLDNISPLHF. The chain has TRBV18 and TRBJ1-6; a weak D match, TRBD1 (5 bases). CDR3 length equals 14 residues. Germline CDR1 reads KGHSH; CDR2 reads LQKENI. Full variable domain (rest looked up from reference TRBV18 and TRBJ1-6): NAGVMQNPRHLVRRRGQEARLRCSPMKGHSHVYWYRQLPEEGLKFMVYLQKENIIDESGMPKERFSAEFPKEGPSILRIQQVVRGDSAAYFCASSPLDNISPLHFGNGTRLTVT.

This clonotype was counted at least ten times. This chain connects TRBV24-1 to TRBJ2-7, with 7 nucleotides matching TRBD2. V lost 3 bases and J lost 5; bases outside the gene matches: 6. CDR1 KGHDR and CDR2 SFDVKD come from the germline V gene. The CDR3 consists of 14 residues. The CDR3 DNA follows: TGTGCCACCAGTGATCCAAGCGGGACCAACGAGCAGTACTTC. Protein product: CATSDPSGTNEQYF.

This clonotype has just a few counts. V is TRBV5-1 and J is TRBJ2-1; D might be TRBD2 (6 bases). The J call may be mistaken, given a closer DNA end match to TRBJ2-5. The CDR3 consists of 14 residues. Per the germline V gene, CDR1 is SGHRS and CDR2 is YFSETQ. This chain's CDR3 is CASTADSPRGTQYF. The CDR3 bases are TGCGCCAGCACCGCGGACTCCCCGCGGGGGACCCAGTACTTC.

This clonotype was seen ten or more times. J is TRBJ2-5 and V is TRBV28; 8 nucleotides agree with TRBD2. CDR3 length equals 15 residues. In germline, CDR1 is MDHEN, CDR2 SYDVKM. The V gene end was trimmed by 8 bases and the J gene end by 0 bases; junction bases not matched to a gene: 8. CDR3 sequence (DNA): TGTGCCAGCGGCTTTAGCGGGACGTACCAAGAGACCCAGTACTTC. Amino acid sequence: CASGFSGTYQETQYF.

Comments on this clonotype: This is likely a read error, given that the CDR3 carries no conserved phenylalanine or tryptophan at its end. V is TRBV7-3 and J is TRBJ1-2; D unclear. The CDR3 is 14 amino acids. The V end was cut by 7 bases, the J end by 4 bases, with 16 bases between. CDR1 is SGHTA, CDR2 FQGTGA, per germline. CDR3 residues: CASTLEPLLYGYTL. CDR3 nucleotides: TGTGCCAGCACCCTGGAGCCTCTTCTCTATGGCTACACCCTC.

The gene calls are TRBV29-1 and TRBJ2-2; TRBD1 is a possible D gene (5 bases). Germline V lookup: CDR1 SQVTM, CDR2 ANQGSEA. V lost 3 bases and J 6 bases, leaving 17 bases between the germline ends. CDR3 length: 15 amino acids. CDR3 bases: TGCAGCGTTGAGAATAGCCCAGAAGGGGCCGGGGAGCTGTTTTTT. Translated, it gives CSVENSPEGAGELFF.

This clonotype was observed a handful of times. The CDR3: CAWSRASGKEQYF. The CDR3 DNA reads as TGTGCCTGGAGTAGGGCGTCTGGGAAGGAGCAGTACTTC. The chain links TRBV30 to TRBJ2-7; no firm D call. Trimming shortened V by 2 bases and J by 7 bases, and 15 bases separated the two germline ends. There are 13 residues in the CDR3. Germline CDR1 GTSNPN, CDR2 SVGIG (reference sequence).

This clonotype has ten or more counts. V and J are TRBV20-1 and TRBJ2-5; 10 positions match TRBD2. V was clipped by 0 bases and J by 4 bases; unmatched bases: 8. The germline V gene has CDR1 DFQATT and CDR2 SNEGSKA (reference sequence). This CDR3 contains 16 residues. The CDR3 DNA is TGCAGTGCTAGAGATCAAACTAGCGGGATCGGAGAGACCCAGTACTTC. Its translation: CSARDQTSGIGETQYF.

This clonotype was observed at least ten times. The chain links TRBV28 to TRBJ1-3; no clear D. CDR3 size: 15 residues. Deletions cut 4 bases from V and 0 bases from J, with 10 bases between. The germline CDR1 and CDR2 sequences are MDHEN and SYDVKM. CDR3 protein: CASSSYPASGNTIYF. CDR3 nucleotides: TGTGCCAGCAGTTCGTATCCCGCCTCTGGAAACACCATATATTTT.